Below, 13 T cell receptor beta chains from the same sample are listed, as sequenced in a study of cytomegalovirus exposure and HLA in healthy donors. Primers for the PCR totalled 60 Vbeta and 13 Jbeta. Assay used: immunoSEQ multiplex PCR; TCRdb lists only in-frame clones, some missing. The sample shows fewer than 200,000 clones, less than 75% of them seen only once. The specimen sequenced was PBMCs. All receptors derive from a girl aged 5-17 years in good health and CMV-seronegative.

The chain employs TRBV4-2 and TRBJ1-1; 8 nucleotides line up with TRBD1. CDR3 length: 14 amino acids. V shed 3 bases and J 5 bases; nucleotides not matched to a gene: 5. Germline lookup yields CDR1 LGHNA and CDR2 YNFKEQ. CDR3 nucleotide sequence: TGTGCCAGCAGCCATACGGACAGGGTAACTGAAGCTTTCTTT. Protein product: CASSHTDRVTEAFF.

The genes are TRBV30 and TRBJ1-1, with TRBD1 as a possible D gene (5 bases). The CDR3 runs to 13 residues. Trimming cost V 8 bases and J 2 bases, with 15 bases left between them. Germline CDR1 reads GTSNPN; CDR2 reads SVGIG (reference sequence). Written as DNA, the CDR3 is TGTGCCGGAGACAGTTTTAGTAACACTGAAGCTTTCTTT. Its protein is CAGDSFSNTEAFF.

This clone was observed a handful of times. The gene calls are TRBV30 and TRBJ2-1; 12 nucleotides match TRBD2. The CDR3 has 18 residues. With 7 bases clipped from V and 0 bases from J, the junction kept 13 bases outside the gene matches. CDR1 and CDR2 (germline): GTSNPN, SVGIG (reference sequence). The DNA for the CDR3 is TGTGCCTACCATTCAGGACTAGCGGGGTTAGGCTCCTACAATGAGCAGTTCTTC. Encoded protein: CAYHSGLAGLGSYNEQFF.

The chain has TRBV5-1 and TRBJ2-6, with D possibly being TRBD2 (5 bases). V lost 4 bases to trimming and J lost 0 bases, with 14 bases between them. The CDR3 is 17 amino acids. Germline CDR1 SGHRS, CDR2 YFSETQ. The CDR3 sequence is CASSSPTRGSGANVLTF. CDR3 bases: TGCGCCAGCAGCAGCCCAACCCGGGGCTCTGGGGCCAACGTCCTGACTTTC.

This chain links TRBV4-2 with TRBJ2-3; D ambiguous. V lost 0 bases, J lost 6 bases, and 13 bases lay in between. The germline gives CDR1 LGHNA, CDR2 YNFKEQ. The CDR3 covers 15 residues. Here the CDR3 DNA reads TGTGCCAGCAGCCAAGATAGAACCCATTGGGATACGCAGTATTTT. Translating it yields CASSQDRTHWDTQYF.

V usage is TRBV27 and J usage is TRBJ1-2; 9 nucleotides align to TRBD1. Germline CDR1 is MNHEY and CDR2 is SMNVEV (reference sequence). Germline trimming cut 3 bases from V and 8 bases from J; bases unmatched to any gene: 7. The CDR3 totals 14 residues. The CDR3 here is CASSFSGQGRGYTF. The CDR3 nucleotides are TGTGCCAGCAGTTTCTCGGGACAGGGCCGGGGCTACACCTTC.

The chain couples TRBV23-1 to TRBJ2-7; D may be TRBD2 (6 bases). TRBV23-1 is annotated as an ORF whose role is uncertain. Trimming took off 4 bases at V and 0 bases at J, with 19 bases between the two ends. The CDR3 runs to 17 residues. The CDR3 DNA is TGCGCCAGCAGTCCAACGGGATCCGGGACTCACTCCTACGAGCAGTACTTC. This sequence encodes CASSPTGSGTHSYEQYF.

The chain has TRBV30 and TRBJ1-2; 7 bases line up with TRBD1. Trimming at V came to 0 bases and at J to 4 bases, leaving 5 bases not matched to a gene. The CDR3 has 14 amino acids. Germline V gene lookup returns CDR1 GTSNPN and CDR2 SVGIG (reference sequence). For the CDR3, the DNA is TGTGCCTGGAGTGTGAACAGGGGAGTCTATGGCTACACCTTC. It yields the protein CAWSVNRGVYGYTF.

The chain carries TRBV6-5 and TRBJ1-6; D is uncertain. The CDR3 totals 14 residues. Trimming left V 5 bases short and J 8 bases short, with 13 bases between. Germline loops: CDR1 MNHEY, CDR2 SVGAGI. DNA for the CDR3: TGTGCCAGCAGTCGAAACGCAGCGGATTCACCCCTCCACTTT. This gives the protein CASSRNAADSPLHF.

V gene TRBV7-6 combines with J gene TRBJ2-5; 8 nucleotides match TRBD2. Germline V CDR1 and CDR2: SGHVS, FNYEAQ. The CDR3 consists of 16 residues. J was trimmed by 4 bases and V by 3 bases; bases with no gene match: 10. This CDR3 is CASSFGAGGGVETQYF. CDR3 coding DNA: TGTGCCAGCAGCTTCGGTGCCGGGGGGGGTGTAGAGACCCAGTACTTC.

This chain connects TRBV19 to TRBJ1-2, with 8 bases identical to TRBD1. Germline V CDR1 and CDR2: LNHDA, SQIVND (reference sequence). The CDR3 spans 14 residues. Losses at the gene ends were 5 bases for V and 8 bases for J; bases not matched to a gene: 10. CDR3 nucleotides: TGTGCCAGTAGTTTGGACAGGGATCTAGGGGGCTACACCTTC. It specifies CASSLDRDLGGYTF.

In this sample, this clone turned up a few times. The CDR3 DNA reads as TGTGCCAGCAGCCCGGGACAGGGCCTGTATGGCTACACCTTC. Protein sequence: CASSPGQGLYGYTF. The J gene is TRBJ1-2, the V gene TRBV7-9, with TRBD1 identical over 9 bases. The length of the CDR3 is 14 residues. The germline CDR1 and CDR2 sequences are SEHNR and FQNEAQ (reference sequence). V lost 5 bases to trimming and J lost 5 bases; unmatched junction nucleotides: 6.

The rearrangement links TRBV9 to TRBJ1-5; maybe TRBD1 (5 bases). V was cut by 3 bases and J by 2 bases, with 9 bases left in between. CDR1 is SGDLS and CDR2 is YYNGEE in the germline V gene. The CDR3 has 14 amino acids. In DNA form, the CDR3 reads TGTGCCAGCAGCGCGGGGGGTGGCAATCAGCCCCAGCATTTT. Its translation: CASSAGGGNQPQHF.